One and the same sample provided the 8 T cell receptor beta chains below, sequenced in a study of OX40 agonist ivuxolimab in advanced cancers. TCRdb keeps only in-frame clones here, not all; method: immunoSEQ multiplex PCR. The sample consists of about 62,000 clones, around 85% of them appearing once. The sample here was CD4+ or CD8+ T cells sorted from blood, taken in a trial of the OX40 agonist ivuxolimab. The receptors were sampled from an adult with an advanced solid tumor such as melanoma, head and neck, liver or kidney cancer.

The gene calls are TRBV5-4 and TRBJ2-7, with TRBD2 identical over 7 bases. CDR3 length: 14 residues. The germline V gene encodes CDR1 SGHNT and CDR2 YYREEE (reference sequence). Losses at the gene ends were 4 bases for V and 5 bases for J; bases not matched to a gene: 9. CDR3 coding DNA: TGTGCCAGCAGCAGGGCTAGCGGCAGCGACGAGCAGTACTTC. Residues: CASSRASGSDEQYF.

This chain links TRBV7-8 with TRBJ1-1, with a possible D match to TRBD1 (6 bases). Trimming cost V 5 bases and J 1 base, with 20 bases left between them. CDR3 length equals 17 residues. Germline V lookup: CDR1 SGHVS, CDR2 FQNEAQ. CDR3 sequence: CASSRGGSGKSNTEAFF. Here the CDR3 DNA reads TGTGCCAGCAGCAGAGGGGGGTCAGGGAAATCGAACACTGAAGCTTTCTTT. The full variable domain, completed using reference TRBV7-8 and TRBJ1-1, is GAGVSQSPRYKVAKRGQDVALRCDPISGHVSLFWYQQALGQGPEFLTYFQNEAQLDKSGLPSDRFFAERPEGSVSTLKIQRTQQEDSAVYLCASSRGGSGKSNTEAFFGQGTRLTVV.

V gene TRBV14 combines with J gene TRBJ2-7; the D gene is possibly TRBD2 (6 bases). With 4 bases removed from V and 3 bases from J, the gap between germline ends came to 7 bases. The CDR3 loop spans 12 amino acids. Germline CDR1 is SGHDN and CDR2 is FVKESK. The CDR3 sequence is CASSPGGYEQYF. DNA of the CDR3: TGTGCCAGCAGCCCCGGGGGCTACGAGCAGTACTTC.

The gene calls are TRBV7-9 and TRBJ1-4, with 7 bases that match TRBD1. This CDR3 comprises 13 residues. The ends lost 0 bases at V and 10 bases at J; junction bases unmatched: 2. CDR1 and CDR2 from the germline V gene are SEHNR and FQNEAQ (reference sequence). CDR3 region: CASSLATGRKLFF. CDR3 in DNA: TGTGCCAGCAGCTTAGCGACAGGGCGAAAACTGTTTTTT.

The CDR3 sequence is CASSPGLLTGELFF. In DNA, the CDR3 is TGTGCCAGCTCACCCGGACTACTCACCGGGGAGCTGTTTTTT. J is TRBJ2-2 and V is TRBV18; D is possibly TRBD2 (6 bases). The CDR3 spans 14 residues. V was clipped by 3 bases and J by 4 bases, with 9 bases between them. The germline V gene encodes CDR1 KGHSH and CDR2 LQKENI. The complete variable domain, with remaining parts taken from reference TRBV18 and TRBJ2-2, reads NAGVMQNPRHLVRRRGQEARLRCSPMKGHSHVYWYRQLPEEGLKFMVYLQKENIIDESGMPKERFSAEFPKEGPSILRIQQVVRGDSAAYFCASSPGLLTGELFFGEGSRLTVL.

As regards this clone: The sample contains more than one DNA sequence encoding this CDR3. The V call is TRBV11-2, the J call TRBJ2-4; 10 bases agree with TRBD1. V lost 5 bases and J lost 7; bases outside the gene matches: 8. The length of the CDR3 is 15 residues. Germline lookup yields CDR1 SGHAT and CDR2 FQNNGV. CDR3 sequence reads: CASSARTGGGNIQYF. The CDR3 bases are TGTGCCAGCAGCGCACGGACAGGGGGGGGGAACATTCAGTACTTC.

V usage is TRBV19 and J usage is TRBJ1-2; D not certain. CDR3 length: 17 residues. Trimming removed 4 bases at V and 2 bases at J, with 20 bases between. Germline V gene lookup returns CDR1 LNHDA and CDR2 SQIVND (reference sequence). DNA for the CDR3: TGTGCCAGTAGTACAGATGAAGGATATAGGTCGAACTATGGCTACACCTTC. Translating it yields CASSTDEGYRSNYGYTF.

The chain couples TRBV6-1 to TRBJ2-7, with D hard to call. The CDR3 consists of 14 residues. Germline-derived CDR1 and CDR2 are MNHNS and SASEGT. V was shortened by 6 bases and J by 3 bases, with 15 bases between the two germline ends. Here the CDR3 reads CASRATFRIYEQYF. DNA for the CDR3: TGTGCCAGCAGGGCTACTTTTCGTATCTACGAGCAGTACTTC.